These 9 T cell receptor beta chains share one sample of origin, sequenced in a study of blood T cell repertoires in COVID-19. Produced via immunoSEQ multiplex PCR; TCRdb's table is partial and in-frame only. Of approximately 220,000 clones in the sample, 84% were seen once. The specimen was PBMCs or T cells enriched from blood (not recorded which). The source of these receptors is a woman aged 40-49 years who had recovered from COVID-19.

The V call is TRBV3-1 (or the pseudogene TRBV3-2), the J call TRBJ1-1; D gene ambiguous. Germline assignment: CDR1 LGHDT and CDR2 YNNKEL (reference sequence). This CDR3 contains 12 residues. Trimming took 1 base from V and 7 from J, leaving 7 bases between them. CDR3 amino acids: CASSQVGLEAFF. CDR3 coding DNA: TGTGCCAGCAGCCAAGTCGGACTTGAAGCTTTCTTT.

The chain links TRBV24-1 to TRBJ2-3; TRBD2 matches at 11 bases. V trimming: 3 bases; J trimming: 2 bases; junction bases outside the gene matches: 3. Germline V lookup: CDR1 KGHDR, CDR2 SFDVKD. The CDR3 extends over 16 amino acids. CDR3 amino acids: CATSDTTSGNTDTQYF. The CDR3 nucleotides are TGTGCCACCAGTGATACGACTAGCGGGAACACAGATACGCAGTATTTT.

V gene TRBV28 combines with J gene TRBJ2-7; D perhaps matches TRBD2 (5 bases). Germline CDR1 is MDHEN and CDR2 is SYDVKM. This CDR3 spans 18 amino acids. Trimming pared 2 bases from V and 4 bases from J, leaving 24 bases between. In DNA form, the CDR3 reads TGTGCCAGCAGTTTACACCCCTATACTAGACGGAAGCCATACGAGCAGTACGTC. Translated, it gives CASSLHPYTRRKPYEQYV.

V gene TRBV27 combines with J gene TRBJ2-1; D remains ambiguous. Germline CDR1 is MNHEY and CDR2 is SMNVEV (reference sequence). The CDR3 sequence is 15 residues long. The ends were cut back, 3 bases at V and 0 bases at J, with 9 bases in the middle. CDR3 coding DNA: TGTGCCAGCAGTTTCCGAGCGAGCTCCTACAATGAGCAGTTCTTC. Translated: CASSFRASSYNEQFF.

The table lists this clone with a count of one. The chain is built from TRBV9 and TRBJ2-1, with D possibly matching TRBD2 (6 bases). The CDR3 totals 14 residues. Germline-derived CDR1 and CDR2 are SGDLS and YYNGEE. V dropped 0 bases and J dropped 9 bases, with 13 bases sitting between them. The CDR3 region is CASSVGGTASEQFF. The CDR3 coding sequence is TGTGCCAGCAGCGTAGGCGGGACGGCGTCTGAGCAGTTCTTC.

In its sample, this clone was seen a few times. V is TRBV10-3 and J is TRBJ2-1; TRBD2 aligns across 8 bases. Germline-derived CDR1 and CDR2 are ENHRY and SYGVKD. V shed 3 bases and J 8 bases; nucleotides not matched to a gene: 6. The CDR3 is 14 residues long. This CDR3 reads CAISESGSMDEQFF. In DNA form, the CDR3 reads TGTGCCATCAGTGAAAGCGGGAGTATGGATGAGCAGTTCTTC.

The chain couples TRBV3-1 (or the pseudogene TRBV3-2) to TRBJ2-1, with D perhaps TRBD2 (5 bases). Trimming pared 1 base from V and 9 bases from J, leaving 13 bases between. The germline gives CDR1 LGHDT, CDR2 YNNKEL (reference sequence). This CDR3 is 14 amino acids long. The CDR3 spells CASSQVPRSGEQFF. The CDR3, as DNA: TGTGCCAGCAGCCAAGTACCCCGAAGCGGTGAGCAGTTCTTC.

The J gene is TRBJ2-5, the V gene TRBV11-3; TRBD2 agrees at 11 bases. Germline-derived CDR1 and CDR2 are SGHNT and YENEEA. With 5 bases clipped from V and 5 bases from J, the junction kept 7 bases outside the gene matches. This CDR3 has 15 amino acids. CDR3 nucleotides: TGTGCCAGCAGCATGAGACTAGCGGGAAGGGAGACCCAGTACTTC. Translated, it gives CASSMRLAGRETQYF.

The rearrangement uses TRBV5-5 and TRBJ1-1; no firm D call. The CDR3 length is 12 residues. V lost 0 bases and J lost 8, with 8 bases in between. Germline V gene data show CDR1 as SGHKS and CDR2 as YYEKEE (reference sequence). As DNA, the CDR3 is TGTGCCAGCAGCTTGGGCAGCGCGGAAGCTTTCTTT. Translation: CASSLGSAEAFF.